There are many counts of the clone carrying this T cell receptor (beta chain). These data originate in a study of CD4 and CD8 cells across lung adenocarcinoma regions. This CDR3 is 15 amino acids long. V was pared by 1 base and J by 6 bases, with 4 bases of the junction left unmatched. Germline-derived CDR1 and CDR2 are WSHSY and SAAADI. Each CDR3 protein gets one entry after TCRdb re-called the PCR reads with MiXCR. The sample carries over 15,000 distinct CDR3 sequences, about 53% recorded once. The sequencing input was CD8+ T cells from the margin of a lung tumor. The clonotype originates from a male donor with lung adenocarcinoma. The CD4 and CD8 labels of this study may be unreliable. The chain joins TRBV10-2 to TRBJ1-2; 11 positions agree with TRBD1. This CDR3 is CASSELQDRGHGYTF. The DNA for the CDR3 is TGCGCCAGCAGTGAGTTACAGGACAGGGGGCATGGCTACACCTTC.